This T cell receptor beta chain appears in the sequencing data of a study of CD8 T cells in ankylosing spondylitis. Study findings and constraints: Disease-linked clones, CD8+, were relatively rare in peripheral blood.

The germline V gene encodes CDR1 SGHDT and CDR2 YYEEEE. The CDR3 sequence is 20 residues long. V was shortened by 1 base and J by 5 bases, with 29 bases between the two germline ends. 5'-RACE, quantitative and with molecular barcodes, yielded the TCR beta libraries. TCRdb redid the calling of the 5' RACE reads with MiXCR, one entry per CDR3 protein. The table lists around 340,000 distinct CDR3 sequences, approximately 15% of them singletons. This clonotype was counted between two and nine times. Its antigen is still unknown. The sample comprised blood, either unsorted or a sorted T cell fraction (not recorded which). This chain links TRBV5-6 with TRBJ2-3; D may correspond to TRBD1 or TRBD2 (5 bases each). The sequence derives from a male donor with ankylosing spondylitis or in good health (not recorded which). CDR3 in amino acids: CASSLSLSGLHRGTRDTQYF. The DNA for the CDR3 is TGTGCCAGCAGCTTGAGTTTGTCAGGGCTCCACCGGGGCACACGAGATACGCAGTATTTT.